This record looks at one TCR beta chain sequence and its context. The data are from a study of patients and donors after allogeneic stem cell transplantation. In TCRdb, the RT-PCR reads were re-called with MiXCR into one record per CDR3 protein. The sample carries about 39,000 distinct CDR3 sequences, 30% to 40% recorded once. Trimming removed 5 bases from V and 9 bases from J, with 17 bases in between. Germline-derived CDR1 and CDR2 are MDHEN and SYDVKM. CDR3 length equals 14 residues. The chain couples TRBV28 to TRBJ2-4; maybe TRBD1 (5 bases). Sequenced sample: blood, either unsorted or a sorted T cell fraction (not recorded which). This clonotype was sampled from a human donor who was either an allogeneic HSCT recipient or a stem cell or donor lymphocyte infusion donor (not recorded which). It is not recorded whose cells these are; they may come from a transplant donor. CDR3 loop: CASSPPLRVSIQYF. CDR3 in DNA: TGTGCCAGCAGTCCCCCTCTCAGGGTCTCCATTCAGTACTTC.